This T cell receptor (beta chain) was recovered during a study of blood T cells in healthy people across ages. Study-level results: Estimates of total diversity, which came from one million sequenced T cells, were considered to be underestimates. Because sorting was not performed, PBMCs prevented conclusive naive versus antigen-experienced comparison. As age increased, TCR beta diversity per million T cells fell in a roughly linear fashion.

Combining a sample-barcoded 5' primer with a J-beta primer mix, a second PCR ran for about 7 to 12 cycles. Each cDNA was tagged by a template-switch adaptor containing 12 random nucleotides. One entry per CDR3 protein results from TCRdb running MiXCR on the 5' RACE reads. Of around 600,000 distinct CDR3 sequences listed, around 48% were seen once; the top ten hold around 23%. This clonotype has only a few counts. Its antigen is still unknown. This CDR3 comprises 16 residues. Germline CDR1 reads DFQATT; CDR2 reads SNEGSKA (reference sequence). The J segment lost 8 bases and the V segment lost 5 bases, leaving 15 bases of the junction unmatched.

The chain combines TRBV20-1 with TRBJ2-3; 11 positions match TRBD2. This receptor was taken from a man older than 75 in good health. The sample taken for sequencing was blood. CDR3 coding DNA: TGCAGTGCTCCCCCCGGGACTAGCGGCCCACGGGGTACGCAGTATTTT. This encodes CSAPPGTSGPRGTQYF.